The 25 T cell receptor beta chains presented below share a single source sample, sequenced in a study of T-cell memory formation after mild COVID-19. TCRdb reprocessed the 5' RACE reads with MiXCR, giving one entry per CDR3 protein. The table records about 270,000 distinct CDR3 sequences, less than 20% of them present only once. Sequencing was done on a sample of PBMCs or a T cell subset sorted from them (not recorded which). These receptors were taken from an adult woman who had mild COVID-19 (a few samples of this study predate the infection). Cell type and time point are not known.

This clonotype was recorded a few times. The CDR3: CASSSGTQETQYF. The CDR3 DNA reads TGTGCCAGCAGTAGCGGGACCCAAGAGACCCAGTACTTC. The chain combines TRBV6-1 with TRBJ2-5, with 7 nucleotides matching TRBD2. Germline V lookup: CDR1 MNHNS, CDR2 SASEGT. J gave up 1 base and V 5 bases, and 1 base lay outside the gene matches. This CDR3 is 13 amino acids long.

This clonotype has a handful of counts. The chain is built from TRBV9 and TRBJ2-7; TRBD1 aligns across 9 bases. V lost 3 bases, J lost 6 bases, and 4 bases stayed unmatched. The CDR3 length is 13 residues. Germline V gene data show CDR1 as SGDLS and CDR2 as YYNGEE. The CDR3 loop reads CASSGSDRGEQYF. The CDR3 nucleotides are TGTGCCAGCAGCGGTTCGGACAGGGGCGAGCAGTACTTC.

This clonotype has more than one count but fewer than ten. V is TRBV7-6 and J is TRBJ2-1; no reliable D call. Germline loops: CDR1 SGHVS, CDR2 FNYEAQ. Trimming took 1 base from V and 11 from J, leaving 18 bases between them. The length of the CDR3 is 15 residues. CDR3 DNA sequence: TGTGCCAGCAGCTTAGGGGTGGGTCTCCAAACCAAGCAGTTCTTC. Translation gives CASSLGVGLQTKQFF.

This chain links TRBV20-1 with TRBJ2-7; D possibly corresponds to TRBD2 (7 bases). Per germline, CDR1 DFQATT and CDR2 SNEGSKA (reference sequence). This CDR3 contains 12 residues. The V and J ends lost 5 bases and 2 bases respectively, with 10 bases between them. CDR3 loop: CSAGGATYEQYF. The CDR3 region has the DNA TGCAGTGCTGGGGGGGCCACCTACGAGCAGTACTTC.

The rearrangement joins TRBV4-1 to TRBJ2-1; D call uncertain. V lost 0 bases to trimming and J lost 9 bases, with 12 bases between them. The CDR3 runs to 14 residues. Germline V CDR1 and CDR2: MGHRA, YSYEKL. CDR3 loop: CASSQEASRREQFF. CDR3 coding DNA: TGCGCCAGCAGCCAAGAGGCCTCGCGGCGTGAGCAGTTCTTC.

The chain uses TRBV4-3 and TRBJ2-7; tentatively, D is TRBD1 or TRBD2 (6 bases each). Trimming removed 0 bases from V and 5 bases from J, with 14 bases in between. The CDR3 is 15 amino acids. Germline V gives CDR1 LGHNA, CDR2 YSLEER. Here the CDR3 DNA reads TGCGCCAGCAGCCAAGATACCGGGGGCTTAGACGAGCAGTACTTC. This encodes CASSQDTGGLDEQYF.

This clonotype was detected only a few times. This chain links TRBV5-1 with TRBJ1-5; weak D call: TRBD1 (6 bases). CDR3 length: 13 residues. The V gene's germline CDR1 is SGHRS and CDR2 YFSETQ. V lost 7 bases and J 3 bases, leaving 11 bases between the germline ends. In DNA, the CDR3 is TGCGCCAGCTCGGACAGCGACAATCAGCCCCAGCATTTT. It translates to CASSDSDNQPQHF. Complete variable domain (other parts from reference TRBV5-1 and TRBJ1-5): KAGVTQTPRYLIKTRGQQVTLSCSPISGHRSVSWYQQTPGQGLQFLFEYFSETQRNKGNFPGRFSGRQFSNSRSEMNVSTLELGDSALYLCASSDSDNQPQHFGDGTRLSIL.

This clonotype appeared a few times. The V and J genes are TRBV24-1 and TRBJ2-1, with D perhaps given as TRBD1 or TRBD2 (5 bases each). Trimming pared 5 bases from V and 0 bases from J, leaving 19 bases between. In germline, CDR1 is KGHDR, CDR2 SFDVKD. The CDR3 has 18 amino acids. The CDR3 loop is CATSGPIPGRSSYNEQFF. CDR3 nucleotide sequence: TGTGCCACCAGTGGCCCAATCCCGGGACGCAGCTCCTACAATGAGCAGTTCTTC.

This clonotype was picked up a small number of times. The chain joins TRBV2 to TRBJ2-6; D is unclear. Germline-derived CDR1 and CDR2 are SNHLY and FYNNEI. V lost 4 bases, J lost 1 base, and 14 bases lay in between. The CDR3 spans 17 residues. The CDR3 coding sequence is TGTGCCAGCAGTGCCCCCTCCAACTTATCTGGGGCCAACGTCCTGACTTTC. This codes for CASSAPSNLSGANVLTF.

J is TRBJ2-1 and V is TRBV9; D call uncertain. Germline CDR1 SGDLS, CDR2 YYNGEE. The germline V and J ends were trimmed by 3 bases and 11 bases, with 12 bases remaining between them. The CDR3 loop spans 12 amino acids. The CDR3 loop reads CASSARSMKQFF. The CDR3 nucleotides are TGTGCCAGCAGCGCCCGGAGTATGAAGCAGTTCTTC.

There are a few counts of this clonotype. V gene TRBV7-3 combines with J gene TRBJ2-7, with D perhaps matching TRBD2 (6 bases). The germline V and J ends were trimmed by 6 bases and 0 bases, with 9 bases remaining between them. Looked up from germline, CDR1 is SGHTA and CDR2 is FQGTGA. There are 13 residues in the CDR3. Written as DNA, the CDR3 is TGTGCCAGCAGGTTCGGGAGCTCCTACGAGCAGTACTTC. Amino acids: CASRFGSSYEQYF.

This clonotype was found a few times. The chain combines TRBV3-1 with TRBJ2-1; TRBD2 aligns across 7 bases. Trimming took 6 bases from V and 0 from J; bases not matched to a gene: 5. Germline values: CDR1 LGHDT, CDR2 YNNKEL (reference sequence). The length of the CDR3 is 15 residues. CDR3 sequence: CASRGGLFSYNEQFF. The CDR3 DNA is TGTGCCAGCAGGGGGGGACTATTCTCCTACAATGAGCAGTTCTTC.

This clonotype was detected many times. The rearrangement joins TRBV6-5 to TRBJ1-2; the D gene is possibly TRBD1 (6 bases). Per germline, CDR1 MNHEY and CDR2 SVGAGI. Trimming took off 3 bases at V and 4 bases at J, with 9 bases between the two ends. There are 13 residues in the CDR3. This CDR3 is CASSYAGAYGYTF. The CDR3 DNA sequence: TGTGCCAGCAGTTATGCAGGGGCCTATGGCTACACCTTC.

V and J are TRBV5-6 and TRBJ2-3; 15 nucleotides align to TRBD2. Trimming removed 3 bases from V and 2 bases from J; junction bases left unmatched: 4. CDR3 length: 17 residues. The germline V gene has CDR1 SGHDT and CDR2 YYEEEE. CDR3 sequence reads: CASSYRTSGRDTDTQYF. The CDR3 DNA reads TGTGCCAGCAGCTACCGGACTAGCGGGAGGGACACAGATACGCAGTATTTT.

The CDR3 here is CASSLGAPEGGYTF. CDR3 bases: TGCGCCAGCAGCTTAGGGGCCCCTGAGGGCGGCTACACCTTC. V and J are TRBV5-1 and TRBJ1-2; perhaps TRBD1 as D (5 bases). CDR3 length: 14 residues. V was cut by 2 bases and J by 8 bases, with 16 bases left in between. The germline CDR1 and CDR2 sequences are SGHRS and YFSETQ.

This clonotype was observed many times. The chain is built from TRBV29-1 and TRBJ2-3; the D call may be TRBD1 or TRBD2 (6 bases each). Deletions cut 4 bases from V and 3 bases from J, with 20 bases between. Germline CDR1 SQVTM, CDR2 ANQGSEA. This CDR3 region has 16 residues. The CDR3 is CSVGDVSGGGTDTQYF. The CDR3 DNA follows: TGCAGCGTTGGAGACGTATCAGGAGGGGGAACAGATACGCAGTATTTT.

The chain carries TRBV4-2 and TRBJ1-2, with unresolved D. Trimming pared 3 bases from V and 3 bases from J, leaving 11 bases between. The length of the CDR3 is 14 residues. Germline lookup yields CDR1 LGHNA and CDR2 YNFKEQ. DNA of the CDR3: TGTGCCAGCAGCCAGCAACGGGGAGACTATGGCTACACCTTC. This translates into CASSQQRGDYGYTF.

This clonotype came up a few times. V and J are TRBV12-3 or TRBV12-4 and TRBJ1-2; perhaps TRBD1 as D (5 bases). Trimming cost V 6 bases and J 1 base, with 12 bases left between them. This CDR3 region has 14 residues. The CDR3 is CASRRPTVNYGYTF. CDR3 sequence (DNA): TGTGCCAGCAGACGACCGACAGTTAACTATGGCTACACCTTC.

The sample holds a few counts of this clonotype. The rearrangement uses TRBV18 and TRBJ1-2; 7 nucleotides line up with TRBD1. Looked up from germline, CDR1 is KGHSH and CDR2 is LQKENI. V lost 1 base and J lost 2; bases outside the gene matches: 4. This CDR3 has 15 amino acids. The CDR3 region is CASSPQATGNYGYTF. Here the CDR3 DNA reads TGTGCCAGCTCACCACAGGCGACAGGGAACTATGGCTACACCTTC. The full variable domain, in which reference TRBV18 and TRBJ1-2 provide the parts outside the CDR3, is NAGVMQNPRHLVRRRGQEARLRCSPMKGHSHVYWYRQLPEEGLKFMVYLQKENIIDESGMPKERFSAEFPKEGPSILRIQQVVRGDSAAYFCASSPQATGNYGYTFGSGTRLTVV.

This clonotype was counted ten times or more. The chain uses TRBV20-1 and TRBJ1-2; D is ambiguous. This CDR3 contains 12 residues. Germline V gene lookup returns CDR1 DFQATT and CDR2 SNEGSKA (reference sequence). Trimming stripped 6 bases from V and 2 bases from J, with 10 bases between. The DNA of the CDR3 is TGCAGTGCACGTACGGAAAACTATGGCTACACCTTC. It codes for CSARTENYGYTF.

This chain connects TRBV3-1 to TRBJ2-7; no firm D call. V was trimmed by 0 bases and J by 2 bases, leaving 14 bases between them. CDR1 and CDR2 (germline): LGHDT, YNNKEL (reference sequence). CDR3 length equals 16 residues. DNA for the CDR3: TGTGCCAGCAGCCAAGATGGGCTTGCATGGCCCTACGAGCAGTACTTC. It yields the protein CASSQDGLAWPYEQYF.

The rearrangement joins TRBV12-3 or TRBV12-4 to TRBJ2-4; TRBD1 matches at 7 bases. CDR3 length equals 14 residues. V lost 8 bases to trimming and J lost 8 bases; unmatched junction nucleotides: 12. The DNA for the CDR3 is TGTGCCAGCTCCTATGACAGGGCGAGGGACATTCAGTACTTC. It yields the protein CASSYDRARDIQYF.

This clonotype was seen a handful of times. J is TRBJ1-4 and V is TRBV3-1; D is possibly TRBD1 (6 bases). This CDR3 contains 18 residues. The ends were cut back, 0 bases at V and 8 bases at J, with 22 bases in the middle. Germline assignment: CDR1 LGHDT and CDR2 YNNKEL (reference sequence). CDR3 in DNA: TGTGCCAGCAGCCAAGATCCCCTGACAGGCACCAGGGTCGAAAAACTGTTTTTT. Encoded protein: CASSQDPLTGTRVEKLFF.

This clonotype was detected only a few times. The rearrangement uses TRBV11-2 and TRBJ2-3; tentatively, D is TRBD2 (5 bases). The germline CDR1 and CDR2 sequences are SGHAT and FQNNGV. Trimming shortened V by 4 bases and J by 2 bases, and 25 bases separated the two germline ends. This CDR3 spans 19 amino acids. The CDR3 loop is CASSSLDPFVRAYTDTQYF. CDR3 DNA: TGTGCCAGCAGCTCGTTAGACCCTTTCGTGCGGGCCTACACAGATACGCAGTATTTT.

This clonotype was observed a few times. The chain carries TRBV24-1 and TRBJ1-2; D gene uncertain. The CDR3 runs 11 residues. Looked up from germline, CDR1 is KGHDR and CDR2 is SFDVKD. Deletions cut 5 bases from V and 8 bases from J, with 8 bases between. CDR3 loop: CATSALSGYTF. DNA for the CDR3: TGTGCCACCAGTGCGTTGAGCGGCTACACCTTC.